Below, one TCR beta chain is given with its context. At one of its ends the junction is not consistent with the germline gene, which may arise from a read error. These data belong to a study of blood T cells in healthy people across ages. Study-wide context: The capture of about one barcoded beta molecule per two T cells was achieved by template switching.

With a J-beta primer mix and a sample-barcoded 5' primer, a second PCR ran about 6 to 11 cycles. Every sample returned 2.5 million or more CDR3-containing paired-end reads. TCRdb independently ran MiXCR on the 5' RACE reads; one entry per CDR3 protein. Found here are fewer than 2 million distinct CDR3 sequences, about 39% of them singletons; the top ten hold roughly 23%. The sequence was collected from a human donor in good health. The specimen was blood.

The CDR3 region is CASGGGYSTDTQYF. DNA for the CDR3: TGTGCCAGCGGAGGCGGCTACAGCACGGATACGCAGTATTTT. The chain carries TRBV13 and TRBJ2-3; D is possibly TRBD2 (5 bases). The germline V gene encodes CDR1 PRHDT and CDR2 FYEKMQ (reference sequence). The CDR3 extends over 14 amino acids.